A selection of T cell receptor beta chains follows, all from one sample in a study of blood T cells in healthy people across ages. TCRdb reanalysed the 5' RACE reads using MiXCR and keeps one entry per CDR3 protein. The profile covers under 750,000 distinct CDR3 sequences, with under 55% appearing a single time and approximately 23% taken by the ten largest. The specimen was blood. These receptor sequences come from an elderly man in good health. The CDR3 runs from the conserved cysteine through the conserved F or W. The order of the fields is clone size, J gene, D gene, V gene, CDR3 protein, CDR3 DNA. A D gene is named only where the DNA matches it firmly. Where a row states a size, it is once, few, many or the class of an expanded clone; other rows omit it.

size: NA
J: TRBJ2-3
D: NA
V: TRBV7-2
CDR3: CASSPLVASSTDTQYF
DNA: TGTGCCAGCAGCCCACTGGTAGCTAGTAGCACAGATACGCAGTATTTT

size: NA
J: TRBJ2-1
D: NA
V: TRBV5-5
CDR3: CASSTVRGYNEQFF
DNA: TGTGCCAGCAGCACCGTCCGGGGGTACAATGAGCAGTTCTTC

size: few
J: TRBJ1-2
D: NA
V: TRBV13
CDR3: CASSPRTAVNYGYTF
DNA: TGTGCCAGCAGCCCGAGGACAGCCGTTAACTATGGCTACACCTTC

size: many
J: TRBJ1-4
D: TRBD1
V: TRBV7-9
CDR3: CASSSDRGHEKLFF
DNA: TGTGCCAGCAGCTCGGACAGGGGGCATGAAAAACTGTTTTTT

size: NA
J: TRBJ2-3
D: NA
V: TRBV7-2
CDR3: CASRPPGPIDTQYF
DNA: TGTGCCAGCAGGCCCCCCGGACCCATTGATACGCAGTATTTT

size: few
J: TRBJ1-4
D: NA
V: TRBV20-1
CDR3: CSAKEDLMGPNEKLFF
DNA: TGCAGTGCTAAAGAGGATTTGATGGGTCCTAATGAAAAACTGTTTTTT

size: NA
J: TRBJ2-5
D: TRBD1
V: TRBV28
CDR3: CASSLPGQVQETQYF
DNA: TGTGCCAGCAGTTTACCAGGACAGGTCCAAGAGACCCAGTACTTC

size: NA
J: TRBJ2-1
D: NA
V: TRBV29-1
CDR3: CSVQGGGNEQFF
DNA: TGCAGCGTTCAGGGCGGCGGCAATGAGCAGTTCTTC

size: NA
J: TRBJ2-7
D: NA
V: TRBV6-6
CDR3: CASSKDDPSSYNEQYF
DNA: TGTGCCAGCAGTAAGGACGACCCAAGCTCCTACAACGAGCAGTACTTC

size: NA
J: TRBJ2-1
D: TRBD2
V: TRBV20-1
CDR3: CSASGTTNEQFF
DNA: TGCAGTGCTAGTGGGACTACCAATGAGCAGTTCTTC

size: NA
J: TRBJ1-2
D: TRBD1
V: TRBV12-3/TRBV12-4
CDR3: CASSTRQGSNYGYTF
DNA: TGTGCCAGCAGTACCCGACAGGGATCTAACTATGGCTACACCTTC

size: few
J: TRBJ1-5
D: NA
V: TRBV7-2
CDR3: CASSLAGGGSNQPQHF
DNA: TGTGCCAGCAGCTTAGCTGGGGGCGGTAGCAATCAGCCCCAGCATTTT

size: few
J: TRBJ1-2
D: NA
V: TRBV5-8
CDR3: CASSSGGGYGYTF
DNA: TGTGCCAGCAGCTCGGGGGGTGGCTATGGCTACACCTTC

size: NA
J: TRBJ2-2
D: NA
V: TRBV12-3/TRBV12-4
CDR3: CASRRFEGELFF
DNA: TGTGCCAGCAGGAGATTCGAGGGGGAGCTGTTTTTT

size: NA
J: TRBJ2-7
D: NA
V: TRBV18
CDR3: CASSPLEEGYEQYF
DNA: TGTGCCAGCTCACCCCTGGAAGAAGGATACGAGCAGTACTTC

size: NA
J: TRBJ2-1
D: TRBD2
V: TRBV28
CDR3: CASSFSSGSDEQFF
DNA: TGTGCCAGCAGTTTTTCTAGCGGGAGTGATGAGCAGTTCTTC

size: NA
J: TRBJ2-3
D: NA
V: TRBV5-1
CDR3: CASSLVGSPTDTQYF
DNA: TGCGCCAGCAGCTTGGTTGGGAGTCCCACAGATACGCAGTATTTT

size: few
J: TRBJ1-2
D: NA
V: TRBV5-1
CDR3: CASSLAAGLNYGYTF
DNA: TGCGCCAGCAGCCTGGCCGCGGGACTTAACTATGGCTACACCTTC

size: NA
J: TRBJ1-6
D: TRBD1
V: TRBV12-3/TRBV12-4
CDR3: CASSFIAGGFSPLHF
DNA: TGTGCCAGCAGTTTTATAGCAGGGGGCTTTTCACCCCTCCACTTT

size: NA
J: TRBJ2-3
D: TRBD1
V: TRBV12-3/TRBV12-4
CDR3: CASTRTGDADTQYF
DNA: TGTGCCAGCACCAGGACAGGGGACGCAGATACGCAGTATTTT

size: many
J: TRBJ2-6
D: NA
V: TRBV6-5
CDR3: CASSRRAGTYVANVLTF
DNA: TGTGCCAGCAGTCGCCGGGCCGGCACTTATGTGGCCAACGTCCTGACTTTC

size: NA
J: TRBJ1-2
D: TRBD1
V: TRBV20-1
CDR3: CSASGDRVRGYTF
DNA: TGCAGTGCTAGTGGAGACAGGGTTCGTGGCTACACCTTC

size: few
J: TRBJ2-5
D: TRBD2
V: TRBV12-3/TRBV12-4
CDR3: CASSPGVAGPQYF
DNA: TGTGCCAGCAGTCCCGGGGTAGCGGGGCCCCAGTACTTC

size: NA
J: TRBJ2-3
D: NA
V: TRBV5-1
CDR3: CASSRSDASTDTQYF
DNA: TGCGCCAGCAGCCGAAGTGATGCTAGCACAGATACGCAGTATTTT

size: NA
J: TRBJ1-4
D: NA
V: TRBV2
CDR3: CASQGGGGNEKLFF
DNA: TGTGCCTCCCAAGGGGGGGGAGGTAATGAAAAACTGTTTTTT

size: NA
J: TRBJ2-2
D: TRBD2
V: TRBV6-5
CDR3: CASQRERRTGELFF
DNA: TGTGCCAGCCAGCGGGAACGTCGGACCGGGGAGCTGTTTTTT

size: NA
J: TRBJ2-7
D: TRBD1
V: TRBV7-2
CDR3: CASSPLGTGGYEQYF
DNA: TGTGCCAGCAGCCCCCTCGGGACAGGGGGCTACGAGCAGTACTTC

size: NA
J: TRBJ1-2
D: NA
V: TRBV20-1
CDR3: CSATGAGGYTF
DNA: TGCAGTGCTACCGGGGCCGGGGGCTACACCTTC

size: many
J: TRBJ1-2
D: NA
V: TRBV6-5
CDR3: CASSYSQRYGYTF
DNA: TGTGCCAGCAGTTACAGTCAGCGCTATGGCTACACCTTC

size: NA
J: TRBJ2-1
D: NA
V: TRBV7-3
CDR3: CASSPTTASSYNEQFF
DNA: TGTGCCAGCAGCCCAACGACCGCTAGCTCCTACAATGAGCAGTTCTTC

size: NA
J: TRBJ2-7
D: TRBD2
V: TRBV20-1
CDR3: CSATGLAGPYEQYF
DNA: TGCAGTGCCACGGGACTAGCGGGACCCTACGAGCAGTACTTC

size: NA
J: TRBJ1-4
D: NA
V: TRBV5-1
CDR3: CASGPEAYNEKLFF
DNA: TGCGCCAGCGGACCGGAAGCCTATAATGAAAAACTGTTTTTT

size: NA
J: TRBJ2-7
D: NA
V: TRBV3-1
CDR3: CASSPPGRGGYEQYF
DNA: TGTGCCAGCAGCCCACCGGGCAGGGGAGGCTACGAGCAGTACTTC

size: many
J: TRBJ1-5
D: NA
V: TRBV6-5
CDR3: CASSYSRNSNQPQHF
DNA: TGTGCCAGCAGTTACTCCAGGAATAGCAATCAGCCCCAGCATTTT

size: few
J: TRBJ1-1
D: NA
V: TRBV29-1
CDR3: CSATRGMNTEAFF
DNA: TGCAGCGCGACCAGGGGAATGAACACTGAAGCTTTCTTT

size: NA
J: TRBJ2-4
D: TRBD1
V: TRBV20-1
CDR3: CSASNTGTGGAWRYF
DNA: TGCAGTGCTAGTAATACCGGGACAGGGGGCGCTTGGCGGTACTTC

size: few
J: TRBJ2-3
D: TRBD2
V: TRBV9
CDR3: CASSEQTSGADTQYF
DNA: TGTGCCAGCAGCGAACAGACTAGCGGGGCAGATACGCAGTATTTT

size: few
J: TRBJ2-1
D: NA
V: TRBV10-3
CDR3: CAIGDPIMANEQFF
DNA: TGTGCCATCGGGGACCCTATAATGGCCAATGAGCAGTTCTTC

size: once
J: TRBJ2-7
D: TRBD2
V: TRBV20-1
CDR3: CSAGLADYEQYF
DNA: TGCAGTGCTGGACTAGCGGACTACGAGCAGTACTTC

size: NA
J: TRBJ2-1
D: NA
V: TRBV20-1
CDR3: CSARVASRDSDEQFF
DNA: TGCAGTGCTAGAGTCGCCTCCCGGGACTCTGATGAGCAGTTCTTC

size: NA
J: TRBJ1-2
D: TRBD1
V: TRBV6-2/TRBV6-3
CDR3: CASSRTGTGSYGYTF
DNA: TGTGCCAGCAGTCGGACCGGGACAGGGAGCTATGGCTACACCTTC

size: few
J: TRBJ2-7
D: NA
V: TRBV7-2
CDR3: CASSPFPGRMLYEQYF
DNA: TGTGCCAGCAGCCCCTTCCCGGGCCGGATGCTCTACGAGCAGTACTTC

size: NA
J: TRBJ1-6
D: TRBD1
V: TRBV7-2
CDR3: CASSLGGRGRSPLHF
DNA: TGTGCCAGCAGCTTAGGGGGCAGGGGGAGGTCACCCCTCCACTTT

size: NA
J: TRBJ1-1
D: NA
V: TRBV12-3/TRBV12-4
CDR3: CASSPRSQIPTEAFF
DNA: TGTGCCAGCAGCCCTCGATCTCAAATCCCCACTGAAGCTTTCTTT

size: few
J: TRBJ2-6
D: NA
V: TRBV7-2
CDR3: CASSPSAGAGANVLTF
DNA: TGTGCCAGCAGCCCTTCGGCGGGTGCTGGGGCCAACGTCCTGACTTTC

size: many
J: TRBJ2-1
D: TRBD2
V: TRBV6-6
CDR3: CASSRDGSGGVLREQFF
DNA: TGTGCCAGCAGTCGCGACGGTAGCGGGGGTGTTTTACGGGAGCAGTTCTTC

size: NA
J: TRBJ2-1
D: TRBD2
V: TRBV5-1
CDR3: CASSLRLAGGEGYNEQFF
DNA: TGCGCCAGCAGCCTCCGGCTAGCGGGAGGCGAGGGATACAATGAGCAGTTCTTC

size: few
J: TRBJ2-5
D: NA
V: TRBV4-1
CDR3: CASSTTFQETQYF
DNA: TGCGCCAGCAGTACCACGTTTCAAGAGACCCAGTACTTC

size: NA
J: TRBJ2-3
D: NA
V: TRBV20-1
CDR3: CSTSGLAPPDTQYF
DNA: TGCAGTACCTCGGGTCTAGCCCCACCAGATACGCAGTATTTT

size: NA
J: TRBJ1-2
D: NA
V: TRBV6-2/TRBV6-3
CDR3: CASSLRQRPYGYTF
DNA: TGTGCCAGCAGCCTACGACAGAGGCCCTATGGCTACACCTTC

size: few
J: TRBJ2-4
D: TRBD1
V: TRBV13
CDR3: CASSPDREIGNIQYF
DNA: TGTGCCAGCAGCCCCGACAGGGAGATTGGGAACATTCAGTACTTC

size: few
J: TRBJ2-6
D: TRBD1
V: TRBV24-1
CDR3: CATSDQRQGLSGANVLTF
DNA: TGTGCCACCAGTGACCAGAGACAGGGGTTGTCTGGGGCCAACGTCCTGACTTTC

size: NA
J: TRBJ2-7
D: TRBD1
V: TRBV4-1
CDR3: CASSPRQGNYEQYF
DNA: TGCGCCAGCAGCCCACGACAGGGTAACTACGAGCAGTACTTC

size: many
J: TRBJ2-7
D: NA
V: TRBV6-6
CDR3: CASTYGAGPSYEQYF
DNA: TGTGCCAGCACCTACGGAGCAGGGCCCTCCTACGAGCAGTACTTC

size: few
J: TRBJ2-3
D: NA
V: TRBV20-1
CDR3: CSASRTESTDTQYF
DNA: TGCAGTGCTTCCAGGACAGAGAGCACAGATACGCAGTATTTT